A selection of T cell receptor beta chains follows, all from one sample in a study of blood T cell repertoires in COVID-19. Sequenced by immunoSEQ multiplex PCR; TCRdb stores in-frame clones only, minus some. Here the sample spans around 270,000 clones, 75% to 90% being singletons. Input material: peripheral blood. The receptor set was obtained from a man aged 25-40 years with acute or convalescent COVID-19. Each CDR3 is given with its conserved first and last residue. Each record gives: J gene, V gene, D gene, clone size, CDR3 protein. A D gene is named only where the DNA matches it firmly. Some rows have no size entry. The others give once, few or many, or a class for an expanded clone.

J: TRBJ2-2
V: TRBV24-1
D: TRBD2
size: .
CDR3: CATSARGALPGELFF

J: TRBJ1-1
V: TRBV27
D: .
size: once
CDR3: CASSPLGQENTEAFF

J: TRBJ2-5
V: TRBV5-4
D: .
size: .
CDR3: CASSFGSRPGQETQYF

J: TRBJ2-5
V: TRBV20-1
D: .
size: once
CDR3: CSASRRETQYF

J: TRBJ1-1
V: TRBV28
D: TRBD1
size: few
CDR3: CATQGGPRTEAFF

J: TRBJ2-7
V: TRBV5-1
D: .
size: .
CDR3: CASSSRSTDSYEQYF

J: TRBJ2-1
V: TRBV5-1
D: TRBD2
size: .
CDR3: CASSLVGRLAGGNEQFF

J: TRBJ1-1
V: TRBV18
D: .
size: .
CDR3: CASSLSGARNTEAFF

J: TRBJ2-7
V: TRBV5-6
D: .
size: .
CDR3: CASSGRLDSEQYF

J: TRBJ2-7
V: TRBV28
D: TRBD1
size: once
CDR3: CASTIPDRGVAEQYF

J: TRBJ2-4
V: TRBV2
D: .
size: .
CDR3: CASSPEGGVKNIQYF

J: TRBJ2-2
V: TRBV6-4
D: TRBD2
size: once
CDR3: CASSVGGVHNTGELFF

J: TRBJ2-6
V: TRBV18
D: .
size: .
CDR3: CASSPQTGANVLTF

J: TRBJ2-1
V: TRBV28
D: .
size: .
CDR3: CASGPRVAVF

J: TRBJ2-3
V: TRBV27
D: .
size: .
CDR3: CASSRELSTDTQYF

J: TRBJ1-2
V: TRBV5-5
D: TRBD1
size: .
CDR3: CASSEPDREAGYTF